This passage covers 30 T cell receptor beta chains from one sample sequenced in a study of blood T cell repertoires in COVID-19. Measured with immunoSEQ multiplex PCR; TCRdb has only the in-frame clones, and not every one. This sample has 200,000 or so clones, with more than 80% found just once. The specimen sequenced was PBMCs or T cells enriched from blood (not recorded which). The receptor source for this set is a man aged 55 to 70 who had recovered from COVID-19.

The chain links TRBV10-3 to TRBJ2-1, with 7 bases identical to TRBD1. V lost 0 bases to trimming and J lost 1 base; unmatched junction nucleotides: 9. Germline CDR1 is ENHRY and CDR2 is SYGVKD. CDR3 length equals 18 residues. DNA for the CDR3: TGTGCCATCAGTGAGTCTAGGACAGGCCAAGGATCCTACAATGAGCAGTTCTTC. Protein product: CAISESRTGQGSYNEQFF.

This clone turned up a few times. CDR3 sequence (DNA): TGCGCCAGCAGGGAGACAGGGGGCGCGGGCACTGAAGCTTTCTTT. It specifies CASRETGGAGTEAFF. The chain carries TRBV5-1 and TRBJ1-1; TRBD1 aligns across 10 bases. CDR3 size: 15 residues. After removal of 5 bases from V and 4 bases from J, the junction contained 8 bases not matched to a gene. Per germline, CDR1 SGHRS and CDR2 YFSETQ.

V is TRBV6-1 and J is TRBJ2-3, with D possibly being TRBD1 (6 bases). The CDR3 consists of 16 residues. Germline CDR1 MNHNS, CDR2 SASEGT. V lost 1 base to trimming and J lost 2 bases, with 13 bases between them. Written as DNA, the CDR3 is TGTGCCAGCAGTGAAGGTAGAGGACAGCACACAGATACGCAGTATTTT. Encoded protein: CASSEGRGQHTDTQYF.

With respect to this clone: This sample also contains other DNA sequences that code for the same CDR3. The chain recombines TRBV19 with TRBJ1-5; unclear D gene. Per germline, CDR1 LNHDA and CDR2 SQIVND (reference sequence). The CDR3 loop spans 13 amino acids. V lost 3 bases and J 4 bases, leaving 7 bases between the germline ends. The CDR3 sequence is CASSIRENQPQHF. As DNA, the CDR3 is TGTGCCAGTAGTATTCGGGAAAATCAGCCCCAGCATTTT.

The V and J genes are TRBV9 and TRBJ1-3; no firm D call. V dropped 0 bases and J dropped 3 bases, with 4 bases sitting between them. The length of the CDR3 is 13 residues. Per the germline V gene, CDR1 is SGDLS and CDR2 is YYNGEE. DNA for the CDR3: TGTGCCAGCAGCGTAGCCAGTGGAAACACCATATATTTT. Amino acid sequence: CASSVASGNTIYF.

On this clone itself: The sample has other DNA sequences that encode this CDR3 too. The chain joins TRBV27 to TRBJ1-1, with a possible D match to TRBD1 (5 bases). Germline CDR1 is MNHEY and CDR2 is SMNVEV (reference sequence). CDR3 length equals 14 residues. The V and J ends lost 3 bases and 0 bases respectively, with 8 bases between them. The CDR3 sequence: CASSFGGVNTEAFF. CDR3 bases: TGTGCCAGCAGTTTTGGGGGGGTGAACACTGAAGCTTTCTTT.

The chain joins TRBV5-6 to TRBJ1-1; no clear D. The V end was cut by 2 bases, the J end by 8 bases, with 10 bases between. The CDR3 sequence is 12 residues long. Per germline, CDR1 SGHDT and CDR2 YYEEEE. The CDR3 DNA follows: TGTGCCAGCAGCTTTCCTGGTCGGGAAGCTTTCTTT. Translated: CASSFPGREAFF.

CDR3 sequence (DNA): TGCGCCAGCAGCTTGACGGTGTTCACAGATACGCAGTATTTT. This translates into CASSLTVFTDTQYF. The gene calls are TRBV5-1 and TRBJ2-3; D gene ambiguous. V lost 1 base and J 2 bases, leaving 8 bases between the germline ends. This CDR3 contains 14 residues. Germline-derived CDR1 and CDR2 are SGHRS and YFSETQ.

The rearrangement joins TRBV7-9 to TRBJ2-7; D is uncertain. The CDR3 spans 12 residues. Per germline, CDR1 SEHNR and CDR2 FQNEAQ (reference sequence). The V gene lost 4 bases and the J gene lost 3 bases, with 7 bases spanning the gap. CDR3 bases: TGTGCCAGCAGCTCCCCGGGCTACGAGCAGTACTTC. It translates to CASSSPGYEQYF.

The rearrangement links TRBV29-1 to TRBJ2-7, with 7 positions matching TRBD1. J lost 4 bases, V lost 3 bases, and 9 bases had no gene match. The CDR3 covers 14 residues. The germline CDR1 and CDR2 sequences are SQVTM and ANQGSEA. The CDR3 coding sequence is TGCAGCGTTGAGGTGGGGCAGGGGGTTTACGAGCAGTACTTC. It encodes CSVEVGQGVYEQYF.

This clone was detected only a few times. This chain uses TRBV28 with TRBJ1-6, with TRBD1 matching 8 bases. CDR3 length: 14 amino acids. Trimming took 5 bases from V and 9 from J; bases not matched to a gene: 6. Germline-derived CDR1 and CDR2 are MDHEN and SYDVKM. CDR3 DNA sequence: TGTGCCAGCAGTCCCCAGGGGGCGTCTTCACCCCTCCACTTT. Translation: CASSPQGASSPLHF.

J is TRBJ2-2 and V is TRBV4-2; 7 bases align to TRBD2. Germline CDR1 is LGHNA and CDR2 is YNFKEQ. V shed 1 base and J 4 bases; nucleotides not matched to a gene: 3. The CDR3 sequence is 15 residues long. This CDR3 is CASSQGGGTTGELFF. The CDR3 region has the DNA TGTGCCAGCAGCCAAGGCGGGGGAACCACCGGGGAGCTGTTTTTT.

The CDR3 nucleotides read TGTGCCAGCAGCCAAGCGGGAGGGCATTCACCCCTCCACTTT. Its protein product is CASSQAGGHSPLHF. The rearrangement joins TRBV3-1 (or the pseudogene TRBV3-2) to TRBJ1-6; the D is unclear. Germline assignment: CDR1 LGHDT and CDR2 YNNKEL (reference sequence). This CDR3 has 14 amino acids. V was pared by 1 base and J by 8 bases, with 9 bases between.

The rearrangement uses TRBV6-5 and TRBJ1-5, with TRBD1 matching over 10 bases. Unmatched junction bases numbered 7, after V lost 4 bases and J lost 7 bases. CDR1 MNHEY and CDR2 SVGAGI come from the germline V gene. The CDR3 is 15 amino acids. This CDR3 reads CASSWTGGKGQPQHF. DNA of the CDR3: TGTGCCAGCAGTTGGACAGGGGGTAAAGGGCAGCCCCAGCATTTT.

The chain is built from TRBV27 and TRBJ2-1, with a weak D call TRBD2 (5 bases). The CDR3 spans 13 residues. The V gene lost 6 bases and the J gene lost 5 bases, with 11 bases spanning the gap. CDR1 is MNHEY, CDR2 SMNVEV, per germline (reference sequence). This CDR3 is CASRYWRDNEQFF. Here the CDR3 DNA reads TGTGCCAGCAGGTACTGGCGGGACAATGAGCAGTTCTTC.

The chain carries TRBV6-6 and TRBJ1-4; TRBD1 might be the D (6 bases). The CDR3 extends over 15 amino acids. In germline, CDR1 is MNHNY, CDR2 SVGAGI (reference sequence). The V end was cut by 2 bases, the J end by 3 bases, with 10 bases between. The CDR3: CASSYGGQSNEKLFF. In DNA form, the CDR3 reads TGTGCCAGCAGTTACGGTGGACAGTCTAATGAAAAACTGTTTTTT.

This clone was seen once. The chain combines TRBV7-8 with TRBJ1-1; D is unclear. There are 13 residues in the CDR3. Germline CDR1 SGHVS, CDR2 FQNEAQ. The V end was cut by 5 bases, the J end by 2 bases, with 9 bases between. CDR3 region: CASSARRNTEAFF. DNA of the CDR3: TGTGCCAGCAGCGCAAGGAGAAACACTGAAGCTTTCTTT.

The V call is TRBV6-2 or TRBV6-3, the J call TRBJ1-1; D ambiguous. The CDR3 is made up of 20 amino acids. Germline V CDR1 and CDR2: MNHEY, SVGEGT. The germline V and J ends were trimmed by 2 bases and 6 bases, with 31 bases remaining between them. CDR3 sequence reads: CASSYLGGELGEKTRAEAFF. DNA for the CDR3: TGTGCCAGCAGTTACCTCGGTGGGGAGCTCGGGGAAAAGACCCGGGCTGAAGCTTTCTTT.

This chain joins TRBV18 and TRBJ2-7; 9 nucleotides agree with TRBD2. V lost 2 bases, J lost 6 bases, and 2 bases stayed unmatched. The CDR3 contains 13 residues. Germline loops: CDR1 KGHSH, CDR2 LQKENI. The CDR3 loop is CASSPALAGEQYF. CDR3 DNA: TGTGCCAGCTCACCAGCACTAGCGGGCGAGCAGTACTTC.

V usage is TRBV5-6 and J usage is TRBJ1-3; no reliable D call. This CDR3 spans 14 amino acids. The germline V and J ends were trimmed by 5 bases and 2 bases, with 11 bases remaining between them. Germline CDR1 is SGHDT and CDR2 is YYEEEE. The chain's CDR3 is CASRIGSAGNTIYF. The CDR3 DNA follows: TGTGCCAGCAGAATCGGTTCCGCTGGAAACACCATATATTTT.

The V and J genes are TRBV5-1 and TRBJ2-6; 7 positions agree with TRBD2. The CDR3 consists of 18 residues. CDR1 and CDR2 from the germline V gene are SGHRS and YFSETQ. J lost 0 bases, V lost 4 bases, and 10 bases had no gene match. The CDR3 here is CASSGGGARFSGANVLTF. DNA for the CDR3: TGCGCCAGCAGCGGGGGGGGAGCTCGTTTCTCTGGGGCCAACGTCCTGACTTTC.

A few counts support this clone. J is TRBJ2-1 and V is TRBV19; tentatively, D is TRBD2 (6 bases). The CDR3 has 14 amino acids. The ends were cut back, 6 bases at V and 8 bases at J, with 17 bases in the middle. Germline lookup yields CDR1 LNHDA and CDR2 SQIVND (reference sequence). As DNA, the CDR3 is TGTGCCAGTAGCCAGGGCTCGGGGGTCCATGAGCAGTTCTTC. The encoded protein is CASSQGSGVHEQFF.

V is TRBV2 and J is TRBJ1-1; D gene ambiguous. The CDR3 length is 15 residues. V lost 2 bases and J 0 bases, leaving 10 bases between the germline ends. Germline-derived CDR1 and CDR2 are SNHLY and FYNNEI. CDR3: CASSETSLLNTEAFF. CDR3 in DNA: TGTGCCAGCAGTGAAACGAGTCTGTTGAACACTGAAGCTTTCTTT.

The chain is built from TRBV27 and TRBJ1-5; D gene unclear. V gave up 2 bases and J gave up 0 bases, with 5 bases separating them. Germline CDR1 and CDR2: MNHEY and SMNVEV (reference sequence). The CDR3 consists of 14 residues. The CDR3: CASSLQNSNQPQHF. The CDR3 DNA reads as TGTGCCAGCAGTTTACAGAATAGCAATCAGCCCCAGCATTTT.

There are a few counts of this clone. The rearrangement joins TRBV18 to TRBJ1-3; D uncertain. The germline V gene encodes CDR1 KGHSH and CDR2 LQKENI. CDR3 size: 14 residues. Trimming removed 0 bases at V and 4 bases at J, with 7 bases between. DNA for the CDR3: TGTGCCAGCTCACCACCCCCAGAAGGAAACACCATATATTTT. Translating gives CASSPPPEGNTIYF.

The count of this clone is one. The rearrangement uses TRBV5-1 and TRBJ1-5; D may be TRBD1 (5 bases). V dropped 1 base and J dropped 5 bases, with 13 bases sitting between them. The CDR3 has 15 residues. Germline-derived CDR1 and CDR2 are SGHRS and YFSETQ. CDR3 protein: CASSLLGGVYQPQHF. CDR3 sequence (DNA): TGCGCCAGCAGCTTGCTGGGGGGAGTTTATCAGCCCCAGCATTTT. The full variable domain, with the rest looked up from reference TRBV5-1 and TRBJ1-5, is KAGVTQTPRYLIKTRGQQVTLSCSPISGHRSVSWYQQTPGQGLQFLFEYFSETQRNKGNFPGRFSGRQFSNSRSEMNVSTLELGDSALYLCASSLLGGVYQPQHFGDGTRLSIL.

This chain uses TRBV19 with TRBJ1-3; TRBD1 is a possible D gene (5 bases). CDR3 length: 15 residues. Trimming pared 8 bases from V and 0 bases from J, leaving 14 bases between. Germline V gives CDR1 LNHDA, CDR2 SQIVND (reference sequence). The CDR3 loop reads CASHGGVDSGNTIYF. The DNA of the CDR3 is TGTGCCAGTCATGGGGGGGTGGACTCTGGAAACACCATATATTTT.

A single count supports this clone. Other DNA sequences in the sample encode the same CDR3. This chain links TRBV3-1 (or the pseudogene TRBV3-2) with TRBJ1-4; D uncertain. The CDR3 has 12 amino acids. Trimming left V 0 bases short and J 8 bases short, with 4 bases between. Germline values: CDR1 LGHDT, CDR2 YNNKEL (reference sequence). The DNA of the CDR3 is TGTGCCAGCAGCCAAGAGCGAGAAAAACTGTTTTTT. This sequence encodes CASSQEREKLFF.

This rearrangement joins TRBV5-4 to TRBJ2-3; 13 bases align to TRBD2. CDR1 and CDR2 (germline): SGHNT, YYREEE (reference sequence). The CDR3 covers 18 residues. Trimming cost V 4 bases and J 1 base; bases outside gene matches: 9. The CDR3 nucleotides are TGTGCCAGCAGCCGGGGACTAGCGGGGATGTGGGGCACAGATACGCAGTATTTT. Protein: CASSRGLAGMWGTDTQYF.

The chain employs TRBV11-2 and TRBJ1-5; tentatively, D is TRBD1 (6 bases). V lost 1 base and J 6 bases, leaving 13 bases between the germline ends. The CDR3 covers 15 residues. Germline V gene sequence: CDR1 SGHAT, CDR2 FQNNGV. CDR3 amino acids: CASSLGSGGGQPQHF. The CDR3 bases are TGTGCCAGCAGCTTAGGTTCGGGGGGCGGTCAGCCCCAGCATTTT. The entire variable domain, with the rest obtained from reference TRBV11-2 and TRBJ1-5, is as follows: EAGVAQSPRYKIIEKRQSVAFWCNPISGHATLYWYQQILGQGPKLLIQFQNNGVVDDSQLPKDRFSAERLKGVDSTLKIQPAKLEDSAVYLCASSLGSGGGQPQHFGDGTRLSIL.